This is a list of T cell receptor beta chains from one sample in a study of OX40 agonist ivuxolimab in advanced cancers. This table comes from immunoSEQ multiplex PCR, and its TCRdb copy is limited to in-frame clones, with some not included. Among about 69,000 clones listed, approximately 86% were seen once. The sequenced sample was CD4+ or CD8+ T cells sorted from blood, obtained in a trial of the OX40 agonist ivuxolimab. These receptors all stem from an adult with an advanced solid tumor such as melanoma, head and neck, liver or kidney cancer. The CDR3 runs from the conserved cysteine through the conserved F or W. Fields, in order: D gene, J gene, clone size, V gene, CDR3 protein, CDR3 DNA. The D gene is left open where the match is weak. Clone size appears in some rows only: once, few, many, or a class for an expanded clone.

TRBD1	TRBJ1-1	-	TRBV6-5	CASSSHRGNTEAFF	TGTGCCAGCAGTTCCCACAGGGGGAACACTGAAGCTTTCTTT
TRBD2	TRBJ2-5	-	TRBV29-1	CSVGISGSYQETQYF	TGCAGCGTTGGTATTAGCGGGAGTTACCAAGAGACCCAGTACTTC
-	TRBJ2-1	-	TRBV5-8	CASSLAGPTYNEQFF	TGTGCCAGCAGCTTGGCGGGACCGACCTACAATGAGCAGTTCTTC
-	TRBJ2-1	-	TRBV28	CASRTGYRIDEQFF	TGTGCCAGCAGAACAGGGTATAGGATAGATGAGCAGTTCTTC
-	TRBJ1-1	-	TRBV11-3	CASSFRGNTEAFF	TGTGCCAGCAGCTTCAGGGGGAACACTGAAGCTTTCTTT
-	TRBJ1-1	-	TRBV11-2	CASSLDLVNTEAFF	TGTGCCAGCAGCTTAGATTTGGTCAACACTGAAGCTTTCTTT
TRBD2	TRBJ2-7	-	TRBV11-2	CASNWQGGGSYEQYF	TGTGCCAGCAACTGGCAGGGCGGGGGTTCCTACGAGCAGTACTTC
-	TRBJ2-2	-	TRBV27	CASSLIVSGELFF	TGTGCCAGCAGTTTAATAGTTTCCGGGGAGCTGTTTTTT
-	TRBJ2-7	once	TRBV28	CASTTGTPAHEQYF	TGTGCCAGCACCACCGGGACCCCTGCACACGAGCAGTACTTC
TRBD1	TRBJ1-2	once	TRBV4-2	CASSHLGQGADGYTF	TGTGCCAGCAGCCACCTAGGACAGGGGGCCGATGGCTACACCTTC
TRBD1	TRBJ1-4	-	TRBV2	CASREGTGNEKLFF	TGTGCCAGCAGAGAAGGGACAGGGAATGAAAAACTGTTTTTT
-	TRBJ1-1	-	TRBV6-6	CASMKGNTEAFF	TGTGCCAGCATGAAGGGTAACACTGAAGCTTTCTTT
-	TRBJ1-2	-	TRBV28	CASSPPGSLIGYGYTF	TGTGCCAGCAGTCCCCCGGGCTCTTTGATTGGGTATGGCTACACCTTC
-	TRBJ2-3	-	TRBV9	CASSVGRGPLGDTQYF	TGTGCCAGCAGCGTAGGGCGGGGGCCTCTTGGAGATACGCAGTATTTT
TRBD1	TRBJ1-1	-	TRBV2	CASHVGQGRTEAFF	TGTGCCAGCCATGTAGGACAGGGCCGAACTGAAGCTTTCTTT
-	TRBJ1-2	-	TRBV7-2	CASSLQTANYGYTF	TGTGCCAGCAGCTTGCAGACAGCTAACTATGGCTACACCTTC
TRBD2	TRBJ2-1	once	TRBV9	CASSVGGLAGNEQFF	TGTGCCAGCAGCGTAGGAGGACTAGCTGGCAATGAGCAGTTCTTC
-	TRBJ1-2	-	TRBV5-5	CASSWGRGGYTF	TGTGCCAGCAGCTGGGGCCGGGGTGGCTACACCTTC
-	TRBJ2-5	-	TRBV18	CASSPSVEETQYF	TGTGCCAGCTCACCAAGTGTTGAGGAGACCCAGTACTTC
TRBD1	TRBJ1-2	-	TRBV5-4	CASSPPGQNYGYTF	TGTGCCAGCAGCCCCCCGGGACAGAACTATGGCTACACCTTC
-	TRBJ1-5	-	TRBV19	CASWDLEGPNQPQHF	TGTGCCAGTTGGGATCTGGAGGGGCCCAATCAGCCCCAGCATTTT
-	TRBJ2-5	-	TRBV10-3	CAISINTQETQYF	TGTGCCATCAGTATCAACACACAAGAGACCCAGTACTTC
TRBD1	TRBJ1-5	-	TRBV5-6	CASSLRTGDQPQHF	TGTGCCAGCAGCTTGAGGACAGGGGATCAGCCCCAGCATTTT
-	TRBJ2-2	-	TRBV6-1	CASSVVRGRLVTGELFF	TGTGCCAGCAGTGTGGTTCGGGGGCGGTTAGTCACCGGGGAGCTGTTTTTT
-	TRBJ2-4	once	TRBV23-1	CAAPEGLPKNIQYF	TGCGCGGCACCCGAAGGGTTACCCAAAAACATTCAGTACTTC
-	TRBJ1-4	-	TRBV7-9	CASSAAGGRAEKLFF	TGTGCCAGCAGCGCCGCGGGGGGGCGCGCTGAAAAACTGTTTTTT